This section outlines one TCR beta chain sequence together with its context. What it binds is not known. Stated time point: pre-treatment baseline. The data originate from a study of blood T cell dynamics during melanoma immunotherapy. Study-level background: First-line therapy was either pembrolizumab or nivolumab with ipilimumab for metastatic melanoma. General study findings and limits: Unlike progressors, later disease-control patients had W3 repertoires gaining clonality or diversity.

Assay used: immunoSEQ multiplex PCR; TCRdb lists only in-frame clones, some missing. Of about 9,900 clones listed, about 86% are singletons. This sequence originates from a human donor with melanoma. This sample comprised blood, obtained from a patient treated with checkpoint blockade.

The CDR3 DNA follows: TGTGCCAGCAGCCCGGACTGGTCCCACGAGCAGTACTTC. Protein sequence: CASSPDWSHEQYF. V and J are TRBV5-4 and TRBJ2-7; a weak D match, TRBD2 (5 bases). V gave up 4 bases and J gave up 5 bases, with 13 bases separating them. The CDR3 extends over 13 amino acids. Germline CDR1 reads SGHNT; CDR2 reads YYREEE (reference sequence).